This T cell receptor beta chain stems from a study of blood T cell repertoires in COVID-19. Across the whole study: Collection of acute and convalescent COVID-19 samples took place in the United States, Italy and Spain. PBMCs, B-cell-depleted T cells, or T cells were the source of the cDNA or gDNA that made up the material.

Original handling: Nucleated cell counts were estimated from reference gene primer amplification. TCRdb's table, derived via immunoSEQ multiplex PCR, lists solely in-frame clones and lacks some. The V and J calls and clone size are taken from that table; D and trimming were inferred from the DNA. Seen here are under 200,000 clones, 70% to 90% observed once, and the top ten hold 5.5% to 7%. This TCR derives from a man aged 50 to 60 with active or convalescent COVID-19. What was sequenced was peripheral blood.

CDR3 protein: CASSPQGPLNDEQFF. The CDR3 DNA reads TGTGCCAGTAGTCCACAGGGACCCCTTAACGATGAGCAGTTCTTC. The rearrangement joins TRBV19 to TRBJ2-1; the D gene is possibly TRBD1 (6 bases). The CDR3 runs 15 residues. From germline, CDR1 is LNHDA and CDR2 SQIVND (reference sequence). Deletions cut 5 bases from V and 8 bases from J, with 19 bases between.